Sequencing of this T cell receptor (beta chain) was carried out in a study of OX40 agonist ivuxolimab in advanced cancers. The wider study: Cohort: approximately 83% men, mean age about 60, aged about 23 to 80. Participants could have had prior anti-PD-1, anti-PD-L1 or anti-CTLA-4 therapy, and more than 35% had some.

Remarks on this clone: Antigen: not known.

Regarding the study as a whole: Expanded peripheral T-cell antigen specificity went undetermined.

Profiling relied on immunoSEQ multiplex PCR, and the TCRdb table lists in-frame clones only, not all of them. Among fewer than 95,000 clones listed, about nine tenths were seen once. Germline lookup yields CDR1 SGHDT and CDR2 YYEEEE. The CDR3 is 13 amino acids. The ends were cut back, 0 bases at V and 9 bases at J, with 10 bases in the middle. The source material was CD4+ or CD8+ T cells sorted from blood, sampled in a trial of the OX40 agonist ivuxolimab. The chain combines TRBV5-6 with TRBJ2-1; D gene unclear. The TCR was taken from an adult with an advanced solid tumor such as melanoma, head and neck, liver or kidney cancer. In nucleotides, the CDR3 is TGTGCCAGCAGCTTGGGTCTTGGCAGTGAGCAGTTCTTC. Translation gives CASSLGLGSEQFF.